Shown below are 17 T cell receptor beta chains from a single sample sequenced in a study of T cell repertoires in cytomegalovirus infection. Via MiXCR, TCRdb re-called the reads, giving one row per CDR3 protein. This sample has roughly 250,000 distinct CDR3 sequences, with roughly 22% found just once. Input material: CD8+ T cells from PBMCs. All receptors come from a human donor in good health (CMV status not recorded). Some clones in this sample may be carry-over from other donors' samples.

This clonotype appeared a few times. V and J are TRBV14 and TRBJ1-1; D unclear. Germline CDR1 is SGHDN and CDR2 is FVKESK. Trimming cost V 1 base and J 8 bases, with 11 bases left between them. There are 13 residues in the CDR3. The CDR3 DNA is TGTGCCAGCAGCCAAGCTAAATCTACGGAAGCTTTCTTT. Residues: CASSQAKSTEAFF.

A few counts support this clonotype. The chain is built from TRBV28 and TRBJ1-5, with D unclear. The germline gives CDR1 MDHEN, CDR2 SYDVKM. The CDR3 is 14 residues long. V was cut by 6 bases and J by 2 bases, with 11 bases left in between. CDR3 region: CASSPFRRNQPQHF. As DNA, the CDR3 is TGTGCCAGCAGCCCTTTCCGACGCAATCAGCCCCAGCATTTT.

The V call is TRBV2, the J call TRBJ1-2, with 8 bases aligning to TRBD1. CDR1 SNHLY and CDR2 FYNNEI come from the germline V gene. The CDR3 consists of 11 residues. J gave up 7 bases and V 9 bases, and 4 bases lay outside the gene matches. Written as DNA, the CDR3 is TGTGCCAGAGGACAGGGACGTGGCTACACCTTC. It translates to CARGQGRGYTF.

The chain combines TRBV7-9 with TRBJ2-7; D unresolved. The length of the CDR3 is 14 residues. V gave up 5 bases and J gave up 3 bases, with 14 bases separating them. CDR1 and CDR2 from the germline V gene are SEHNR and FQNEAQ (reference sequence). The CDR3 DNA is TGTGCCAGCAGCGGGCTTAGTGGTGTCTACGAGCAGTACTTC. This gives the protein CASSGLSGVYEQYF.

This chain links TRBV11-2 with TRBJ2-2; D remains unclear. The germline V and J ends were trimmed by 5 bases and 6 bases, with 13 bases remaining between them. The CDR3 covers 14 residues. Germline CDR1 reads SGHAT; CDR2 reads FQNNGV. CDR3 nucleotide sequence: TGTGCCAGCAGCCCTCATGTGGGTCCCGGGGAGCTGTTTTTT. Translated, it gives CASSPHVGPGELFF. Combining the CDR3 with reference TRBV11-2 and TRBJ2-2 gives the whole variable domain EAGVAQSPRYKIIEKRQSVAFWCNPISGHATLYWYQQILGQGPKLLIQFQNNGVVDDSQLPKDRFSAERLKGVDSTLKIQPAKLEDSAVYLCASSPHVGPGELFFGEGSRLTVL.

The rearrangement joins TRBV7-2 to TRBJ1-1, with TRBD1 as a possible D gene (5 bases). CDR3 length equals 16 residues. Trimming removed 0 bases from V and 4 bases from J, with 15 bases in between. CDR1 and CDR2 from the germline V gene are SGHTA and FQGNSA. The CDR3 spells CASSLAGREGITEAFF. The CDR3 DNA sequence: TGTGCCAGCAGCTTAGCGGGCAGGGAAGGAATCACTGAAGCTTTCTTT.

The gene calls are TRBV28 and TRBJ2-3, with TRBD1 as a possible D gene (5 bases). Trimming removed 5 bases from V and 0 bases from J, with 12 bases in between. CDR1 is MDHEN, CDR2 SYDVKM, per germline. The CDR3 has 15 amino acids. This CDR3 is CASSPESGSTDTQYF. CDR3 coding DNA: TGTGCCAGCAGTCCCGAATCAGGGAGCACAGATACGCAGTATTTT.

This clonotype was seen at least ten times. The chain carries TRBV28 and TRBJ1-5; 8 nucleotides agree with TRBD1. The CDR3 spans 16 residues. CDR1 and CDR2 (germline): MDHEN, SYDVKM. Unmatched junction bases numbered 9, after V lost 3 bases and J lost 5 bases. CDR3 sequence reads: CASSFPATGDDQPQHF. The CDR3 nucleotides are TGTGCCAGCAGTTTCCCTGCGACAGGGGACGATCAGCCCCAGCATTTT.

This chain uses TRBV27 with TRBJ2-7, with D possibly matching TRBD1 (6 bases). V gave up 5 bases and J gave up 0 bases, with 20 bases separating them. The germline V gene has CDR1 MNHEY and CDR2 SMNVEV (reference sequence). The CDR3 is 17 amino acids. The CDR3 loop reads CASSPRTGTESSYEQYF. The CDR3 coding sequence is TGTGCCAGCAGTCCAAGAACAGGGACGGAGAGCTCCTACGAGCAGTACTTC.

Concerning this clonotype itself: This sequence may be a read error, since a much larger clone differs from it by one base. This chain uses TRBV5-6 with TRBJ1-5; no clear D. CDR1 and CDR2 (germline): SGHDT, YYEEEE. Trimming removed 5 bases from V and 2 bases from J, with 11 bases in between. This CDR3 is 14 amino acids long. CDR3 sequence: CASSLAGRNQPQHF. CDR3 nucleotides: TGTGCCAGCAGTCTGGCCGGTCGCAATCAGCCCCAGCATTTT.

The rearrangement links TRBV6-2 or TRBV6-3 to TRBJ2-1, with a weak D call TRBD1 (6 bases). CDR1 is MNHEY and CDR2 is SVGEGT in the germline V gene. The CDR3 consists of 15 residues. The germline V and J ends were trimmed by 0 bases and 3 bases, with 9 bases remaining between them. The CDR3 DNA is TGTGCCAGCAGTTACTCTAGGACAGTCTACAATGAGCAGTTCTTC. Translating gives CASSYSRTVYNEQFF.

The chain has TRBV11-2 and TRBJ2-4; 10 bases map to TRBD2. The germline V gene has CDR1 SGHAT and CDR2 FQNNGV. The CDR3 spans 19 residues. V dropped 0 bases and J dropped 7; count of bases not matched to a gene: 15. CDR3 sequence: CASSLDGASGGLTGNIQYF. CDR3 sequence (DNA): TGTGCCAGCAGCTTAGATGGAGCTAGCGGGGGCCTCACGGGGAACATTCAGTACTTC.

The chain recombines TRBV20-1 with TRBJ2-1, with 9 positions matching TRBD1. Germline values: CDR1 DFQATT, CDR2 SNEGSKA (reference sequence). The junction had 8 bases not matched to a gene; V was cut back by 1 base and J by 7 bases. This CDR3 is 15 amino acids long. The DNA for the CDR3 is TGCAGTGCTAGAGGGGGGACAGGGTTATGGAATGAGCAGTTCTTC. Translating it yields CSARGGTGLWNEQFF.

The chain uses TRBV5-3 and TRBJ2-2; TRBD2 might be the D (5 bases). TRBV5-3 falls under the ORF class, with uncertain function. CDR3 length: 13 residues. V was clipped by 8 bases and J by 5 bases, with 13 bases between them. This chain's CDR3 is CASRTSGTGELFF. CDR3 DNA sequence: TGTGCCAGCAGGACCTCGGGGACCGGGGAGCTGTTTTTT.

The sample holds a few counts of this clonotype. The chain carries TRBV19 and TRBJ2-1, with 7 bases matching TRBD2. V lost 2 bases, J lost 7 bases, and 5 bases stayed unmatched. The CDR3 has 14 amino acids. Germline CDR1 and CDR2: LNHDA and SQIVND (reference sequence). The CDR3 coding sequence is TGTGCCAGTAGTATATCCACGGGGGGTAATGAGCAGTTCTTC. Residues: CASSISTGGNEQFF.

This clonotype was recorded many times. V is TRBV11-2 and J is TRBJ2-1; D ambiguous. This CDR3 comprises 11 residues. Trimming removed 1 base from V and 12 bases from J, with 7 bases in between. Germline CDR1 SGHAT, CDR2 FQNNGV. CDR3 sequence reads: CASSLVGRQFF. The CDR3 nucleotides read TGTGCCAGCAGCTTAGTGGGTCGGCAGTTCTTC.

The chain links TRBV30 to TRBJ1-2; no firm D call. The CDR3 contains 15 residues. Germline CDR1 GTSNPN, CDR2 SVGIG (reference sequence). V lost 0 bases and J 5 bases, leaving 16 bases between the germline ends. This CDR3 is CAWSVPSWAEYGYTF. Here the CDR3 DNA reads TGTGCCTGGAGTGTTCCGTCCTGGGCGGAATATGGCTACACCTTC.